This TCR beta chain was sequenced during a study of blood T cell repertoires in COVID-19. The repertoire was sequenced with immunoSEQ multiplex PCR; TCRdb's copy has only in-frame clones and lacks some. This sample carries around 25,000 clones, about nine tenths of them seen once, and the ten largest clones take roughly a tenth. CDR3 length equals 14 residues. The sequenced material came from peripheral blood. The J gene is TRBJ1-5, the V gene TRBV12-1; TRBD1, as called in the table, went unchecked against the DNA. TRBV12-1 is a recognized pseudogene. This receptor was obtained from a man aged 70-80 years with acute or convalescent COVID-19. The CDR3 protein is CASRGVAGNQPQHF. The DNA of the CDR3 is TGTGCCAGCAGAGGGGTGGCAGGCAATCAGCCCCAGCATTTT.